This T cell receptor beta chain was documented in a study of CD8 T cells in Susac syndrome. The T cells that were sequenced for TCR beta were CD8+ and CD4+ cells from blood. Note on this clonotype: The target antigen is unknown.

Study findings and constraints: By the study's own acknowledgment, its TCR sequencing and HLA analysis included relatively few individuals.

The V end was cut by 0 bases, the J end by 2 bases, with 11 bases between. Germline V gene sequence: CDR1 DFQATT, CDR2 SNEGSKA (reference sequence). The CDR3 totals 15 residues. RNA was extracted with the RNeasy kit, and a quantity of roughly 0.5 to 1 ug was reverse transcribed using random hexamers. Across 54 Vbeta and 13 Jbeta, immunoSEQ multiplex PCR amplified TCR beta CDR3. TCRdb fed the immunoSEQ multiplex PCR reads into MiXCR, producing one record per CDR3 protein. The sample holds about 150,000 distinct CDR3 sequences, roughly 95% seen once. This receptor was obtained from a human donor with multiple sclerosis. Source material: CD8+ T cells from PBMCs. The gene calls are TRBV20-1 and TRBJ1-5; D uncertain. The CDR3 loop reads CSARDRKSGNQPQHF. CDR3 in DNA: TGCAGTGCTAGAGATCGAAAATCGGGCAATCAGCCCCAGCATTTT.